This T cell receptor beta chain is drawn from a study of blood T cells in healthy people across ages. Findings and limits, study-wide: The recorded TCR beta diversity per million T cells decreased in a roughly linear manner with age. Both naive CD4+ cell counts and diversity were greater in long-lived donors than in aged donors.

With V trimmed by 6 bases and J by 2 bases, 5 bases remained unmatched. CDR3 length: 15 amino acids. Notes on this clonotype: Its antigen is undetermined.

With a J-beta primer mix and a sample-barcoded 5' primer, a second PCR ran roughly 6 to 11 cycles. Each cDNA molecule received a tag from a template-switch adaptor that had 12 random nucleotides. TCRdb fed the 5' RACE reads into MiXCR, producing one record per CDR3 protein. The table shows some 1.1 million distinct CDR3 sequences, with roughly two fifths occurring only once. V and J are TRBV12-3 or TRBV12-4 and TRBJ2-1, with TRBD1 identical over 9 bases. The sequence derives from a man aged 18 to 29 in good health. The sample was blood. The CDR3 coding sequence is TGTGCCAGCAGAAACAGGGGGCGCCCCTACAATGAGCAGTTCTTC. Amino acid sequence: CASRNRGRPYNEQFF.